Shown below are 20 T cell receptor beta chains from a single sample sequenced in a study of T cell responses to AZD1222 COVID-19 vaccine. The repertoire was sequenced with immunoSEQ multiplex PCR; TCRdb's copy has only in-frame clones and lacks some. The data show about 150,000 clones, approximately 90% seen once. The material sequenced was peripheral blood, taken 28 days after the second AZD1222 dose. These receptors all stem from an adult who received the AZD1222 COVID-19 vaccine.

This chain's CDR3 is CASSEYVGARCTF. CDR3 nucleotide sequence: TGTGCCAGCAGTGAATATGTGGGGGCTAGGTGCACCTTC. The rearrangement joins TRBV25-1 to TRBJ1-2; tentatively, D is TRBD1 (6 bases). This CDR3 region has 13 residues. Germline V gene sequence: CDR1 MGHDK, CDR2 SYGVNS. Trimming left V 0 bases short and J 13 bases short, with 15 bases between.

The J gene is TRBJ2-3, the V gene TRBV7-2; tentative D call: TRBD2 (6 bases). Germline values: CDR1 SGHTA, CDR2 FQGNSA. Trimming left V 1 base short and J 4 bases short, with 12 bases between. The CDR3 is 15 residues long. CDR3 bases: TGTGCCAGCAGCTTAGGGGTTATAGCGGCAGATACGCAGTATTTT. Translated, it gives CASSLGVIAADTQYF. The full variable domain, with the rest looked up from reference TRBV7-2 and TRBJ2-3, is GAGVSQSPSNKVTEKGKDVELRCDPISGHTALYWYRQSLGQGLEFLIYFQGNSAPDKSGLPSDRFSAERTGGSVSTLTIQRTQQEDSAVYLCASSLGVIAADTQYFGPGTRLTVL.

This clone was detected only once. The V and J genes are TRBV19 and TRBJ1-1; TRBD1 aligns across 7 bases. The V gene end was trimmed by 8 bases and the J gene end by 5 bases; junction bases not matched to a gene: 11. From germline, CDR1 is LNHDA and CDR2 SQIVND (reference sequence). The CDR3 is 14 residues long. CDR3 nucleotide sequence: TGTGCCAGTGGAACAGGGGATCGGCGGACTGAAGCTTTCTTT. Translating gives CASGTGDRRTEAFF. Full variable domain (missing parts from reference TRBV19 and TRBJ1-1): DGGITQSPKYLFRKEGQNVTLSCEQNLNHDAMYWYRQDPGQGLRLIYYSQIVNDFQKGDIAEGYSVSREKKESFPLTVTSAQKNPTAFYLCASGTGDRRTEAFFGQGTRLTVV.

The chain's CDR3 is CASSLAGTNTIYF. CDR3 bases: TGCGCCAGCAGCTTGGCAGGGACAAACACCATATATTTT. The V gene is TRBV5-1, the J gene TRBJ1-3; weak D call: TRBD1 (5 bases). The V end was cut by 0 bases, the J end by 6 bases, with 7 bases between. The CDR3 runs 13 residues. The germline V gene encodes CDR1 SGHRS and CDR2 YFSETQ.

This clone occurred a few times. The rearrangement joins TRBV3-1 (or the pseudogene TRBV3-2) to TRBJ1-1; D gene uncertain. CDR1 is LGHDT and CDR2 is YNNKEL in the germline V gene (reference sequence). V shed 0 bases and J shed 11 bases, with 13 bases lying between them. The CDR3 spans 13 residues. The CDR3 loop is CASSQDPGRGAFF. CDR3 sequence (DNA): TGTGCCAGCAGCCAAGATCCGGGCCGAGGGGCTTTCTTT.

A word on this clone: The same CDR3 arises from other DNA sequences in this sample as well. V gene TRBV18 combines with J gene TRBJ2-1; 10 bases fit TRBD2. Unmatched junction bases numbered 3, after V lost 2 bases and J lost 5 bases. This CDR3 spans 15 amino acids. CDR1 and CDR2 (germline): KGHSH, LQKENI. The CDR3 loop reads CASSPGLAGDNEQFF. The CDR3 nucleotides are TGTGCCAGCTCACCAGGGCTAGCGGGGGACAATGAGCAGTTCTTC.

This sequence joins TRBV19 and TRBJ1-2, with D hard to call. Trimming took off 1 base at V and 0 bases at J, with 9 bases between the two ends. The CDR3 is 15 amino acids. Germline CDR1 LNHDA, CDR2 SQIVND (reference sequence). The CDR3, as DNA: TGTGCCAGTAGTATAGCCGAACTACCTAACTATGGCTACACCTTC. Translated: CASSIAELPNYGYTF.

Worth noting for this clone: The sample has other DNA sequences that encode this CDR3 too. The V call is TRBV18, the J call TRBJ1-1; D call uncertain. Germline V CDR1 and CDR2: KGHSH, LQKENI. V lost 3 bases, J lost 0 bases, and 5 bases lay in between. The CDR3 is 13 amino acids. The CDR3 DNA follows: TGTGCCAGCTCACCCGCATTGAACACTGAAGCTTTCTTT. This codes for CASSPALNTEAFF.

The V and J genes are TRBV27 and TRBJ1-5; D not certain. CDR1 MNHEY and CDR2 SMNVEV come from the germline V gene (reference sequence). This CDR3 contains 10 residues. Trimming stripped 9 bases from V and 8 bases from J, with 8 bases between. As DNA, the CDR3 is TGTGCCAGTGGCCGGGAGCCCCAGCATTTT. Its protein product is CASGREPQHF.

The CDR3 coding sequence is TGTGCCAGCAGGCGCATATCAGATGGCTACACCTTC. It specifies CASRRISDGYTF. The chain has TRBV28 and TRBJ1-2; no clear D gene. The germline V gene encodes CDR1 MDHEN and CDR2 SYDVKM. The CDR3 contains 12 residues. V was clipped by 6 bases and J by 6 bases, with 11 bases between them.

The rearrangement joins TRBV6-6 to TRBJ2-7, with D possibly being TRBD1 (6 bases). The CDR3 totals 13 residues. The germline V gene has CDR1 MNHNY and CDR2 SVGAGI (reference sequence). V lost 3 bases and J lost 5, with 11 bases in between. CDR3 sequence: CASSYQGLDEQYF. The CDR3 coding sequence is TGTGCCAGCAGTTATCAGGGGTTAGACGAGCAGTACTTC.

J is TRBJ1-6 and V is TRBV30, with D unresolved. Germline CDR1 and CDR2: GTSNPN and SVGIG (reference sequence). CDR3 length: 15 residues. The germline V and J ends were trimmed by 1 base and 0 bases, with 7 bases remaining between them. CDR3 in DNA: TGTGCCTGGAGTGCCCCGATCTCCTATAATTCACCCCTCCACTTT. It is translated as CAWSAPISYNSPLHF.

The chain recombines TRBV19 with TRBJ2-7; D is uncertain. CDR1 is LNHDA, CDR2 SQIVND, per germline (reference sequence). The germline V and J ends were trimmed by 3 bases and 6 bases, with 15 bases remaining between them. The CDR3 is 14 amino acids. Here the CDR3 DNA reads TGTGCCAGTAGTATGAGGCGCCAGTTCACCGAGCAGTACTTC. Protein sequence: CASSMRRQFTEQYF.

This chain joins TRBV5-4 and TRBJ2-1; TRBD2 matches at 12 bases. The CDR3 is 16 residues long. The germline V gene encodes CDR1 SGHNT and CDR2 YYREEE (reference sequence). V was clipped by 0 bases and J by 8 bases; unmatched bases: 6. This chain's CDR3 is CASSLEASGGAYEQFF. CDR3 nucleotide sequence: TGTGCCAGCAGCTTGGAGGCTAGCGGGGGGGCGTATGAGCAGTTCTTC.

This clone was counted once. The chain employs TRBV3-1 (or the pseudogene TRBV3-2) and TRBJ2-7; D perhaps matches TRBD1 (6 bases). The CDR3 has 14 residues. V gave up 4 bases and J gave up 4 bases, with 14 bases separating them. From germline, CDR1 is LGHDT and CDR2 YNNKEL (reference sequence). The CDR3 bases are TGTGCCAGCAGCCCAAGGACAGATTATTACGAGCAGTACTTC. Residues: CASSPRTDYYEQYF.

For the CDR3, the DNA is TGCAGCGCCGCTGCTAGCGCCGGCTCCTACAATGAGCAGTTCTTC. Translating it yields CSAAASAGSYNEQFF. The genes are TRBV29-1 and TRBJ2-1; TRBD2 is a possible D gene (6 bases). Trimming took 7 bases from V and 0 from J, leaving 16 bases between them. CDR3 length: 15 amino acids. CDR1 is SQVTM and CDR2 is ANQGSEA in the germline V gene.

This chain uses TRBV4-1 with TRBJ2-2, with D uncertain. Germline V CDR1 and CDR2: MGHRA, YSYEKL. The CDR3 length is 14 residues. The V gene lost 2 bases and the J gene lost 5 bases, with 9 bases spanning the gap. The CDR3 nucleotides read TGCGCCAGCAGCCAAATACCAGCGACCGGGGAGCTGTTTTTT. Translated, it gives CASSQIPATGELFF.

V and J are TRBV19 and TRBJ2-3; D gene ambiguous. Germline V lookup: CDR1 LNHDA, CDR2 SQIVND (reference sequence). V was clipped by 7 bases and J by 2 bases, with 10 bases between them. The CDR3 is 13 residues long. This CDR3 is CASNLGSTDTQYF. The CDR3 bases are TGTGCCAGTAATCTGGGATCCACAGATACGCAGTATTTT.

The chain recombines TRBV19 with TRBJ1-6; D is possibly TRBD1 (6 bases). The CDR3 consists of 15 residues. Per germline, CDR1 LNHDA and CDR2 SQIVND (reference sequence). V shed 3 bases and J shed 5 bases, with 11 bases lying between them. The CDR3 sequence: CASSILGANNSPLHF. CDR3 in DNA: TGTGCCAGTAGTATTTTGGGGGCCAATAATTCACCCCTCCACTTT.

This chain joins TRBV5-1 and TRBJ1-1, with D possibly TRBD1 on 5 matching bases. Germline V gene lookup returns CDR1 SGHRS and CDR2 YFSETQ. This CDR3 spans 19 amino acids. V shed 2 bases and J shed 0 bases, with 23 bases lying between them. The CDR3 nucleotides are TGCGCCAGCAGCTTAAGGGGCAGGGATTTTCTGTCGATGAACACTGAAGCTTTCTTT. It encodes CASSLRGRDFLSMNTEAFF.